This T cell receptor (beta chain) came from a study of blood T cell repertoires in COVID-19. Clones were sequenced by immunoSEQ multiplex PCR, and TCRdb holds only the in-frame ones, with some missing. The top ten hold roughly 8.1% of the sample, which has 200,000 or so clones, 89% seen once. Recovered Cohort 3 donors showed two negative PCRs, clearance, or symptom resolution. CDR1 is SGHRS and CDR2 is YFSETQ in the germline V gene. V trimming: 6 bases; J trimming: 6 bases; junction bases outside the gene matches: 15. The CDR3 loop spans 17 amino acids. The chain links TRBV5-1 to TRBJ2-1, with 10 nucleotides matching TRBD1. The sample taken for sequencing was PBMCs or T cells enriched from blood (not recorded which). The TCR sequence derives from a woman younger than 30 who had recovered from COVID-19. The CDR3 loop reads CASTPGTGVRTTNEQFF. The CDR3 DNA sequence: TGCGCCAGCACACCCGGGACAGGGGTTCGAACTACCAATGAGCAGTTCTTC.